This TCR beta chain was sequenced in a study of blood T cell repertoires in COVID-19 (dated by TCRdb to 2018 to 2020). In terms of the full investigation: Samples covering the acute and convalescent phases of COVID-19 were provided by collaborators in the United States, Italy and Spain. The prospective study material was composed of cDNA or gDNA derived from T cells, B-cell-depleted T cells, or PBMCs. Subjects who had been exposed to COVID-19, were actively infected with it, or had recovered from it provided the deeply sampled blood TCRbeta repertoires that made up the dataset. The repertoires were made available in a free public database intended to serve as a resource for research on the immune response to SARS-CoV-2. Samples came from the ongoing ImmuneRACE study (first 160 participants) plus 1,254 subjects from 6 global collaborators. The sample metadata nearly always contained a de-identified subject ID, COVID-19 status, age in years and sex. Where HLA class I and class II types were available, the types were taken from metadata supplied by the sample provider, not from assay-based typing.

What the study reported, not specific to this receptor: The quantity of clinical and demographic metadata differed by source and by participant and was supplied without curation.

As regards this clone: Its antigen is still unknown. No much larger clonotype is one base removed from it; base qualities were not supplied.

TCRbeta CDR3 regions were amplified from genomic DNA using the immunoSEQ Assay, a bias-controlled multiplex PCR. Per the authors' processing: Nucleated cell counts per sample were estimated from amplification of reference gene primers within the assay. To quantify the absolute abundance of each unique TCRbeta CDR3 rearrangement, sequence reads were collapsed and filtered. For each sample, productive Simpson clonality was calculated as the square root of Simpson's diversity index across productive rearrangements. TCRdb took over this immuneACCESS table, retaining in-frame rearrangements with V and J assigned. Such tables are incomplete; in checked studies, under half of the missing clones stem from an unresolved V gene, and the remainder is unexplained. That table gives V, J and clone size, and the DNA gave D and trimming. The sample has about 440,000 clones on record, around 90% of them singletons. The ten largest clonotypes hold approximately 0.65% of the sample.

Participants in the prospective study were enrolled through a virtual design, were aged about 18 to 89 years, and lived in fewer than 30 United States geographic areas. Cohort assignment in the prospective study relied on participant-reported clinical history from a screening survey and a study questionnaire. Recovered participants in ImmuneRACE Cohort 3 were defined by two consecutive negative NP/OP PCR tests, clearance by a healthcare professional, or resolution of symptoms. Mobile phlebotomists in the prospective study collected whole blood, serum and a nasopharyngeal or oropharyngeal swab from every participant. Prospective study participants could optionally give additional blood draws and questionnaires over a roughly 2-month period. Prospective study blood samples were shipped either frozen or at room temperature before DNA extraction. V sheds 0 bases and J sheds 1 base, leaving 13 bases between their ends. From the cysteine through the phenylalanine, the CDR3 covers 16 amino acids. The DNA shown is the 48-base CDR3, in frame from base 1. The germline V gene provides CDR1 SGHRS and CDR2 YFSETQ.

The V gene is TRBV5-1 and the J gene is TRBJ2-5; TRBD1 is a weak D gene call, 6 bases matching. The sample consisted of PBMCs or T cells enriched from blood (not recorded which). The TCR was taken from a man aged 18-30 years who had recovered from COVID-19. The CDR3 corresponds to CASSLVGQPIQETQYF. The nucleotides are TGCGCCAGCAGCTTGGTTGGACAGCCGATCCAAGAGACCCAGTACTTC.